The clone carrying this TCR beta chain was found once. Its antigen is not known. This record belongs to a study of T cells in localized non-small cell lung cancer. General study results and limits: Compared with tumor, uninvolved adjacent lung displayed greater T cell clonality, ranking highest overall. Longer overall survival accompanied higher blood T cell density. Across samples, adjacent lung featured a median roughly 60 of the top 100 tumor clones.

The ends were cut back, 4 bases at V and 0 bases at J, with 10 bases in the middle. The germline CDR1 and CDR2 sequences are SGHTS and YDEGEE. The CDR3 has 14 amino acids. The protocol was immunoSEQ multiplex PCR, while the TCRdb copy is restricted to in-frame clones and leaves out a portion. Among more than 15,000 clones listed, 89% were seen once. Sequenced here: peripheral blood, sampled before any cancer treatment. This sequence joins TRBV5-8 and TRBJ1-2; D perhaps matches TRBD1 (6 bases). The clonotype was recovered from a female donor aged 60 or older with stage III squamous cell lung carcinoma. CDR3 protein: CASSPYRANYGYTF. In DNA form, the CDR3 reads TGTGCCAGCAGCCCGTACAGGGCTAACTATGGCTACACCTTC.